The 10 T cell receptor beta chains reported below all come from one sample, sequenced in a study of T cells after yellow fever vaccination. TCRdb redid the calling of the 5' RACE reads with MiXCR, one entry per CDR3 protein. The sample records approximately 85,000 distinct CDR3 sequences, roughly 13% being singletons. The material sequenced was CD8+ T cells not binding an NS4B(214-222) dextramer, sorted from PBMCs, taken roughly 20 days after the first yellow fever vaccination. The source is a man between 18 and 35 years old who received the YFV17D yellow fever vaccine.

V is TRBV4-3 and J is TRBJ2-1; 13 nucleotides agree with TRBD2. The germline gives CDR1 LGHNA, CDR2 YSLEER. CDR3 length: 17 amino acids. V lost 5 bases and J lost 0; bases outside the gene matches: 4. The CDR3 coding sequence is TGCGCCAGCAGCAAGGGACTAGCGGGGCCCTCCTACAATGAGCAGTTCTTC. It translates to CASSKGLAGPSYNEQFF.

The rearrangement links TRBV7-2 to TRBJ2-7, with a possible D match to TRBD1 (7 bases). With 4 bases removed from V and 3 bases from J, the gap between germline ends came to 19 bases. This CDR3 has 16 residues. Germline V CDR1 and CDR2: SGHTA, FQGNSA. The CDR3 here is CASSSRGGTVNYEQYF. In DNA form, the CDR3 reads TGTGCCAGCAGCTCCCGAGGGGGGACAGTTAACTACGAGCAGTACTTC.

This chain links TRBV23-1 with TRBJ2-3, with D unclear. TRBV23-1 is an ORF for which the function is uncertain. The CDR3 has 13 amino acids. Trimming removed 8 bases from V and 3 bases from J, with 12 bases in between. CDR3 sequence: CASRNWKTDTQYF. The CDR3 DNA reads TGCGCCAGCCGAAACTGGAAAACAGATACGCAGTATTTT.

This chain links TRBV9 with TRBJ2-3; D is undetermined. Germline V gives CDR1 SGDLS, CDR2 YYNGEE. The CDR3 is made up of 13 amino acids. V gave up 0 bases and J gave up 4 bases, with 6 bases separating them. This CDR3 is CASSVEGADTQYF. The CDR3 nucleotides read TGTGCCAGCAGCGTAGAGGGCGCAGATACGCAGTATTTT.

The V gene is TRBV7-3, the J gene TRBJ2-7; 8 bases agree with TRBD2. V shed 2 bases, J shed 0 bases, and the junction held 3 bases outside the gene matches. This CDR3 region has 15 residues. Germline CDR1 is SGHTA and CDR2 is FQGTGA. The CDR3 DNA sequence: TGTGCCAGCAGCTTACTAGCGGGTGCCTCCTACGAGCAGTACTTC. Its protein product is CASSLLAGASYEQYF.

As for this clonotype: Relative to the germline gene, one junction end is altered; a read error may explain this. The chain uses TRBV23-1 and TRBJ2-2, with D unclear. TRBV23-1 counts as an open reading frame of uncertain function. The CDR3 extends over 13 amino acids. This CDR3 is CASCQQNSAELFF. DNA of the CDR3: TGTGCCAGCTGTCAGCAGAACAGCGCGGAGCTGTTTTTT.

The chain recombines TRBV10-2 with TRBJ2-7; perhaps TRBD2 as D (6 bases). V lost 2 bases and J 0 bases, leaving 8 bases between the germline ends. CDR1 and CDR2 (germline): WSHSY, SAAADI. The CDR3 runs to 14 residues. The CDR3, as DNA: TGCGCCAGCAGTGAGGCGGGGAACTCCTACGAGCAGTACTTC. This translates into CASSEAGNSYEQYF.

CDR3 nucleotide sequence: TGTGCCACCAGCAGAGCCACCGTAGCGGGGGACAATGAGCAGTTCTTC. This translates into CATSRATVAGDNEQFF. The V and J genes are TRBV15 and TRBJ2-1, with 9 positions matching TRBD2. The CDR3 consists of 16 residues. The V gene end was trimmed by 1 base and the J gene end by 5 bases; junction bases not matched to a gene: 6. Germline V CDR1 and CDR2: LNHNV, YYDKDF (reference sequence). Filled out from reference TRBV15 and TRBJ2-1, the complete variable domain reads DAMVIQNPRYQVTQFGKPVTLSCSQTLNHNVMYWYQQKSSQAPKLLFHYYDKDFNNEADTPDNFQSRRPNTSFCFLDIRSPGLGDTAMYLCATSRATVAGDNEQFFGPGTRLTVL.

This chain connects TRBV6-5 to TRBJ2-5; D may correspond to TRBD1 or TRBD2 (6 bases each). The CDR3 runs to 15 residues. The V gene lost 3 bases and the J gene lost 3 bases, with 14 bases spanning the gap. Per the germline V gene, CDR1 is MNHEY and CDR2 is SVGAGI. The CDR3: CASSYAPGGEETQYF. CDR3 bases: TGTGCCAGCAGTTATGCCCCCGGGGGCGAAGAGACCCAGTACTTC.

This clonotype was seen only a few times. The chain couples TRBV5-1 to TRBJ2-7; D not resolved. Germline V lookup: CDR1 SGHRS, CDR2 YFSETQ. The CDR3 is 13 residues long. The V gene lost 2 bases and the J gene lost 4 bases, with 10 bases spanning the gap. CDR3 region: CASSFGLNYEQYF. The CDR3 nucleotides read TGCGCCAGCAGCTTCGGGCTTAATTACGAGCAGTACTTC.